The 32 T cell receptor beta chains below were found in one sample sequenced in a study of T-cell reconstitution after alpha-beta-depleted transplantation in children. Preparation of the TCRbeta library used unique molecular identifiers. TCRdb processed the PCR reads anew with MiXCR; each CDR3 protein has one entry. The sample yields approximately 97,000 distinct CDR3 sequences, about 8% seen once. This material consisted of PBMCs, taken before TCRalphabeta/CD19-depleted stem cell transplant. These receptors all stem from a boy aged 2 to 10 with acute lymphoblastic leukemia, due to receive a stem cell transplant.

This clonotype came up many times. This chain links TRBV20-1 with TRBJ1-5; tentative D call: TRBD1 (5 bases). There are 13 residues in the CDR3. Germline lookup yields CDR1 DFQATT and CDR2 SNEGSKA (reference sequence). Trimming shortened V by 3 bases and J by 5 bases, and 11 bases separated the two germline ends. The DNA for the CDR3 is TGCAGTGCTAGTCGGGGGGTTCATCAGCCCCAGCATTTT. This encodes CSASRGVHQPQHF.

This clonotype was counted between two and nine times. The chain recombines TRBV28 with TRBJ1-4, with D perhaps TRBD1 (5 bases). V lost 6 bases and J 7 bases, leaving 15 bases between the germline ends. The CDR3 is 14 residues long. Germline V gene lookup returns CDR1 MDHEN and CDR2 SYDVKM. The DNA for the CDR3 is TGTGCCAGCAGCCTCCGGGGGAAGGGTGAAAAACTGTTTTTT. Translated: CASSLRGKGEKLFF.

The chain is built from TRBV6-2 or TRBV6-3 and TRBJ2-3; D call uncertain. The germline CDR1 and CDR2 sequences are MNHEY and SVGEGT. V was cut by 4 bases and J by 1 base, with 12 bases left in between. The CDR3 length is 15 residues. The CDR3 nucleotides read TGTGCCAGCAGTTCCCCGGTTCTCCGCACAGATACGCAGTATTTT. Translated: CASSSPVLRTDTQYF.

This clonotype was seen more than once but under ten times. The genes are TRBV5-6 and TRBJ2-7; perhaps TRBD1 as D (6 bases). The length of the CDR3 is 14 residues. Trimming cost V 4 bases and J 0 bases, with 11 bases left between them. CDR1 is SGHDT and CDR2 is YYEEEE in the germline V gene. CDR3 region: CASSGYRASYEQYF. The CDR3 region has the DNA TGTGCCAGCAGCGGGTACAGGGCCTCCTACGAGCAGTACTTC. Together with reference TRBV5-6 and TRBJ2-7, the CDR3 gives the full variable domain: DAGVTQSPTHLIKTRGQQVTLRCSPKSGHDTVSWYQQALGQGPQFIFQYYEEEERQRGNFPDRFSGHQFPNYSSELNVNALLLGDSALYLCASSGYRASYEQYFGPGTRLTVT.

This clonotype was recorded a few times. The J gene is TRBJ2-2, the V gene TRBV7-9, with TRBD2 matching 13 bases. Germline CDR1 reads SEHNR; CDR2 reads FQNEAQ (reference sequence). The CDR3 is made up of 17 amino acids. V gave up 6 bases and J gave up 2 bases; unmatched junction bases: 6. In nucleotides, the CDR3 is TGTGCCAGCAGGCTAGGACTAGCGGGGGCAAACACCGGGGAGCTGTTTTTT. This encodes CASRLGLAGANTGELFF. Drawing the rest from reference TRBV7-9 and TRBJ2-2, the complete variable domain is DTGVSQNPRHKITKRGQNVTFRCDPISEHNRLYWYRQTLGQGPEFLTYFQNEAQLEKSRLLSDRFSAERPKGSFSTLEIQRTEQGDSAMYLCASRLGLAGANTGELFFGEGSRLTVL.

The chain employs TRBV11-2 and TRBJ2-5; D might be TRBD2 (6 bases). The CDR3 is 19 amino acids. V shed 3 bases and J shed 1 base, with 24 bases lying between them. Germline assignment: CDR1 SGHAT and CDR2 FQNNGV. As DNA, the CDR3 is TGTGCCAGCAGCTTGAGTCTGGGACTCCGCACCACTATCCAAGAGACCCAGTACTTC. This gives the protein CASSLSLGLRTTIQETQYF.

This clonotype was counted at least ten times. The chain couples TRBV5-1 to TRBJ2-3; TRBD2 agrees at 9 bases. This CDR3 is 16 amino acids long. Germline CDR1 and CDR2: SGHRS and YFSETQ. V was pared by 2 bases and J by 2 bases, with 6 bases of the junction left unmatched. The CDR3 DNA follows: TGCGCCAGCAGCTTTACGACTAGCGGCGCCACAGATACGCAGTATTTT. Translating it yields CASSFTTSGATDTQYF. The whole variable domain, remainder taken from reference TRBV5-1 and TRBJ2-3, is KAGVTQTPRYLIKTRGQQVTLSCSPISGHRSVSWYQQTPGQGLQFLFEYFSETQRNKGNFPGRFSGRQFSNSRSEMNVSTLELGDSALYLCASSFTTSGATDTQYFGPGTRLTVL.

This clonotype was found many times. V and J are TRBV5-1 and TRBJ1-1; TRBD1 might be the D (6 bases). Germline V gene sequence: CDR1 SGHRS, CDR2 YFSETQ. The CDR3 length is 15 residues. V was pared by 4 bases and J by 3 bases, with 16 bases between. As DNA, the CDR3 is TGCGCCAGCAGCGTGAAACCGGGACATTACACTGAAGCTTTCTTT. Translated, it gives CASSVKPGHYTEAFF.

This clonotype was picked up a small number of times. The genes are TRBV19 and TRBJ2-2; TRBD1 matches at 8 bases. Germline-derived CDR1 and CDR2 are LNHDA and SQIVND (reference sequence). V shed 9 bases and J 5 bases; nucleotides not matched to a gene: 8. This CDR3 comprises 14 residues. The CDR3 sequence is CASSDRGRTGELFF. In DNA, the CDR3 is TGTGCCAGCTCAGACAGGGGAAGAACCGGGGAGCTGTTTTTT.

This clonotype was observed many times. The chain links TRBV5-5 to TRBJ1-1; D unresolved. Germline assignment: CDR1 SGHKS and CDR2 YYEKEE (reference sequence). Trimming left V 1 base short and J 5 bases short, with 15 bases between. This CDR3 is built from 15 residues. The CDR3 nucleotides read TGTGCCAGCAGCTTGTCGGAGCTTCGGGGAACTGAAGCTTTCTTT. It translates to CASSLSELRGTEAFF.

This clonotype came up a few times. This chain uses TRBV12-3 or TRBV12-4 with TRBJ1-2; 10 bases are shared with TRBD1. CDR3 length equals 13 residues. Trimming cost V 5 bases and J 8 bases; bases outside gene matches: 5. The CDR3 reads CASSATGGGGYTF. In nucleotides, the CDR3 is TGTGCCAGCAGTGCGACAGGGGGCGGGGGCTACACCTTC.

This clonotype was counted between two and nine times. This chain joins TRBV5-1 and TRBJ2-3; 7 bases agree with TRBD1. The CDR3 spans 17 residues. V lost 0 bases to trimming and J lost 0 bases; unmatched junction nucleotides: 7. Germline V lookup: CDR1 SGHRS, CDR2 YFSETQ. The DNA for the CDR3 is TGCGCCAGCAGCTTGGCGGGACAGTCAGCTAGCACAGATACGCAGTATTTT. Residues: CASSLAGQSASTDTQYF.

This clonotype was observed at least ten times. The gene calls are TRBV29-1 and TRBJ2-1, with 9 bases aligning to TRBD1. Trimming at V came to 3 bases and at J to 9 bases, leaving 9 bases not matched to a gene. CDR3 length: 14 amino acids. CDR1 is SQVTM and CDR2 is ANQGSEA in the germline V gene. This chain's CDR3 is CSVEGTGLFSEQFF. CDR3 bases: TGCAGCGTTGAGGGGACAGGGCTTTTTAGTGAGCAGTTCTTC.

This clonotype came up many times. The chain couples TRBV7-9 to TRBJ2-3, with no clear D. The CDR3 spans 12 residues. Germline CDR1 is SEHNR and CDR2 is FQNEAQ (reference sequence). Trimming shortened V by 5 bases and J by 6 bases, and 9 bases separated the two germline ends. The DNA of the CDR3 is TGTGCCAGCAGCGAGAGGAGCGATACGCAGTATTTT. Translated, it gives CASSERSDTQYF.

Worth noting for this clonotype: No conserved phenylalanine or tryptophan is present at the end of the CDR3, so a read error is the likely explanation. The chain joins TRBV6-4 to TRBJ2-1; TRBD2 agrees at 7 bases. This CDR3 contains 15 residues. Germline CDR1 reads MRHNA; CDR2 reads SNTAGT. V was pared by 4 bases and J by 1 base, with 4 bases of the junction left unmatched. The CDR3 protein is CASSARAGSYNEQFV. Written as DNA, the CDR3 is TGTGCCAGCAGTGCCCGAGCGGGATCCTACAATGAGCAGTTCGTC.

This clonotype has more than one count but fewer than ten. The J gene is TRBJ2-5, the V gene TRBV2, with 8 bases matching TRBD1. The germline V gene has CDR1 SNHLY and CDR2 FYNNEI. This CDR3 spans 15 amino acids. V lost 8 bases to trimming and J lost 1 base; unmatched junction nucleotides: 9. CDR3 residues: CASCGTGTGQETQYF. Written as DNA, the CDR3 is TGTGCCAGCTGCGGTACCGGGACAGGCCAAGAGACCCAGTACTTC.

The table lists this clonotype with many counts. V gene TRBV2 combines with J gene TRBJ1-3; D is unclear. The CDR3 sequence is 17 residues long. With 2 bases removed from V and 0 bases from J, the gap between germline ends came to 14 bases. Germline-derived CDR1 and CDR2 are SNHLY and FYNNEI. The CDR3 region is CASSEYWAGHSGNTIYF. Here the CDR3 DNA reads TGTGCCAGCAGTGAATATTGGGCAGGCCACTCTGGAAACACCATATATTTT.

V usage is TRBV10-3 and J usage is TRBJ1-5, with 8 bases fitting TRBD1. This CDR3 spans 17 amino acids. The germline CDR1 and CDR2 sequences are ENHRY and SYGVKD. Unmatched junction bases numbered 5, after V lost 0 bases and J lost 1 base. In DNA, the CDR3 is TGTGCCATCAGTGAGTCAATCGACAGGGGAAGCAATCAGCCCCAGCATTTT. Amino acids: CAISESIDRGSNQPQHF.

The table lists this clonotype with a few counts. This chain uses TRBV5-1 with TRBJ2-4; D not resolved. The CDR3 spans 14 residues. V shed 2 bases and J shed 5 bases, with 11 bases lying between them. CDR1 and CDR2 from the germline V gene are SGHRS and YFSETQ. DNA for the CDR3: TGCGCCAGCAGCTTAAGAGCGATGGAAAACATTCAGTACTTC. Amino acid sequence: CASSLRAMENIQYF.

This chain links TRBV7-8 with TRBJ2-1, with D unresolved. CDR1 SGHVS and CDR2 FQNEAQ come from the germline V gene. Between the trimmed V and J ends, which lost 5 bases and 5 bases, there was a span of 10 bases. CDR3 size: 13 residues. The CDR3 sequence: CASSPPPNNEQFF. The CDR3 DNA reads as TGTGCCAGCAGCCCACCGCCGAACAATGAGCAGTTCTTC.

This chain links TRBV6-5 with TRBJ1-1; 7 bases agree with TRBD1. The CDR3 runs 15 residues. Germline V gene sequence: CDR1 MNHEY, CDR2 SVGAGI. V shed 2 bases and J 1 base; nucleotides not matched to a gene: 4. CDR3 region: CASSYARGGNTEAFF. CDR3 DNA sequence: TGTGCCAGCAGTTACGCCAGGGGGGGGAACACTGAAGCTTTCTTT.

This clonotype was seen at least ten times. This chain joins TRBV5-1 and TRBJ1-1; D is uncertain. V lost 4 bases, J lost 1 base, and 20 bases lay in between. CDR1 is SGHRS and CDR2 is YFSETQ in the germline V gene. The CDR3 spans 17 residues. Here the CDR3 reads CASSPVIVGRQNTEAFF. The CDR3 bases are TGCGCCAGCAGCCCTGTAATTGTGGGCCGGCAGAACACTGAAGCTTTCTTT.

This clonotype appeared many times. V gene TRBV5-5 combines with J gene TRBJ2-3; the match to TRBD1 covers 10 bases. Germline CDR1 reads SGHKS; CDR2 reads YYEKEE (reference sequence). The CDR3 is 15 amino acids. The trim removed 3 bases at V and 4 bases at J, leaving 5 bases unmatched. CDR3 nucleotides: TGTGCCAGCAGCTGGGCCGGGACAGGGGCAGATACGCAGTATTTT. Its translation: CASSWAGTGADTQYF.

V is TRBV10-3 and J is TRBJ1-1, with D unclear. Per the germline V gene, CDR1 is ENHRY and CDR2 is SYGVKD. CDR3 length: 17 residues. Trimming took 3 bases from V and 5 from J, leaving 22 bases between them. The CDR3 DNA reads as TGTGCCATCAGTGAAAAGCGAGGCCCACCGGTGAGAACTGAAGCTTTCTTT. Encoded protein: CAISEKRGPPVRTEAFF.

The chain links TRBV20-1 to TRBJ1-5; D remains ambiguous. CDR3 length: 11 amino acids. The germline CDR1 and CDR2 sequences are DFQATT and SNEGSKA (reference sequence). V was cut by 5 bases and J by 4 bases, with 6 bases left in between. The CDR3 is CSASPNQPQHF. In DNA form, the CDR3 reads TGCAGTGCTTCCCCAAATCAGCCCCAGCATTTT.

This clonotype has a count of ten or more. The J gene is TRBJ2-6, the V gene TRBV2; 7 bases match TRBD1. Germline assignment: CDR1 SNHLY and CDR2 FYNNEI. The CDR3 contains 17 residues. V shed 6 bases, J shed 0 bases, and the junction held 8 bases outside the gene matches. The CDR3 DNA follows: TGTGCCAGCAGCCCCAGGGGGTCCCTCTCTGGGGCCAACGTCCTGACTTTC. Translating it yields CASSPRGSLSGANVLTF.

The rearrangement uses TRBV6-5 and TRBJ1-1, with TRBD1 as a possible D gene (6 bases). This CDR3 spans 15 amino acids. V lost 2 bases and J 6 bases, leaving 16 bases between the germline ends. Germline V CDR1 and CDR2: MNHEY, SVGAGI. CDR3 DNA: TGTGCCAGCAGTTACGGTCCCCGGGGGCGACCTGAAGCTTTCTTT. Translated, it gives CASSYGPRGRPEAFF.

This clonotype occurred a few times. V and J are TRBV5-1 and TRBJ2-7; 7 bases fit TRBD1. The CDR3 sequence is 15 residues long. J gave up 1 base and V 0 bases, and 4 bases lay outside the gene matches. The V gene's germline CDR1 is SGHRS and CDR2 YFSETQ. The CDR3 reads CASSLGTGSSYEQYF. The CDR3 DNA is TGCGCCAGCAGCTTGGGGACAGGTAGTTCCTACGAGCAGTACTTC. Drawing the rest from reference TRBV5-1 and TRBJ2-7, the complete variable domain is KAGVTQTPRYLIKTRGQQVTLSCSPISGHRSVSWYQQTPGQGLQFLFEYFSETQRNKGNFPGRFSGRQFSNSRSEMNVSTLELGDSALYLCASSLGTGSSYEQYFGPGTRLTVT.

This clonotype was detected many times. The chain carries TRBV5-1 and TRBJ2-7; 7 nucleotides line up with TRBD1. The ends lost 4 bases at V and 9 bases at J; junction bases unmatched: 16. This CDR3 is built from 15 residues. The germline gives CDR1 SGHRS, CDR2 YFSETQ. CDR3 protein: CASSPPTGNAPGQYF. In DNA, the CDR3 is TGCGCCAGCAGCCCCCCGACAGGGAATGCCCCTGGGCAGTACTTC.

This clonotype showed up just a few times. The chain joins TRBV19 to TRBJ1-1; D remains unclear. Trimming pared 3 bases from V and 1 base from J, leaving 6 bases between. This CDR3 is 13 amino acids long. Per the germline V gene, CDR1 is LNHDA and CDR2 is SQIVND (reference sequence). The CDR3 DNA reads TGTGCCAGTAGTATCCTCGAGAACACTGAAGCTTTCTTT. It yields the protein CASSILENTEAFF. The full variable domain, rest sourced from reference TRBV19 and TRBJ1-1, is DGGITQSPKYLFRKEGQNVTLSCEQNLNHDAMYWYRQDPGQGLRLIYYSQIVNDFQKGDIAEGYSVSREKKESFPLTVTSAQKNPTAFYLCASSILENTEAFFGQGTRLTVV.

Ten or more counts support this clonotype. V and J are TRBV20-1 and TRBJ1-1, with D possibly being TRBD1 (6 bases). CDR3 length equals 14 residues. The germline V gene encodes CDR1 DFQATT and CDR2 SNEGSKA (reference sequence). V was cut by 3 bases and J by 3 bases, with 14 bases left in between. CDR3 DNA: TGCAGTGCTAGGCTCGGGGGCAGGGACACTGAAGCTTTCTTT. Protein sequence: CSARLGGRDTEAFF.

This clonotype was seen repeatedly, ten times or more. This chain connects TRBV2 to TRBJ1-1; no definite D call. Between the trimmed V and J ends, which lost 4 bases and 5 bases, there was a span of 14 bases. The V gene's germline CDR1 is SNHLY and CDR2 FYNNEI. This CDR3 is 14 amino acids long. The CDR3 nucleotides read TGTGCCAGCAGTGTCGAGCGTTTTGGTACTGAAGCTTTCTTT. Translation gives CASSVERFGTEAFF.